This T cell receptor beta chain was sequenced in a study of blood T cell repertoires in COVID-19. Background on the study: Sites across the United States, Italy and Spain contributed samples from acute and convalescent COVID-19. In each case, the material was cDNA or gDNA derived from T cells, B-cell-depleted T cells, or PBMCs.

Original processing notes: By means of reference gene primer amplification, nucleated cell counts were estimated. This table comes from immunoSEQ multiplex PCR, and its TCRdb copy is limited to in-frame clones, with some not included. That table furnishes V, J and clone size, whereas the DNA furnished D and trimming. The data show 85,000 to 130,000 clones, with roughly 87% seen just once and around 6% held by the top ten. V was pared by 6 bases and J by 7 bases, with 12 bases between. The CDR3 consists of 12 residues. From germline, CDR1 is SGHDN and CDR2 FVKESK. Sequencing was done on a sample of peripheral blood. The chain carries TRBV14 and TRBJ1-1; D is perhaps TRBD1 (5 bases). The clonotype comes from a woman aged 55 to 70 with acute or convalescent COVID-19. DNA for the CDR3: TGTGCCAGCAGTTTTGGGGCCGGTGAAGCTTTCTTT. Residues: CASSFGAGEAFF.